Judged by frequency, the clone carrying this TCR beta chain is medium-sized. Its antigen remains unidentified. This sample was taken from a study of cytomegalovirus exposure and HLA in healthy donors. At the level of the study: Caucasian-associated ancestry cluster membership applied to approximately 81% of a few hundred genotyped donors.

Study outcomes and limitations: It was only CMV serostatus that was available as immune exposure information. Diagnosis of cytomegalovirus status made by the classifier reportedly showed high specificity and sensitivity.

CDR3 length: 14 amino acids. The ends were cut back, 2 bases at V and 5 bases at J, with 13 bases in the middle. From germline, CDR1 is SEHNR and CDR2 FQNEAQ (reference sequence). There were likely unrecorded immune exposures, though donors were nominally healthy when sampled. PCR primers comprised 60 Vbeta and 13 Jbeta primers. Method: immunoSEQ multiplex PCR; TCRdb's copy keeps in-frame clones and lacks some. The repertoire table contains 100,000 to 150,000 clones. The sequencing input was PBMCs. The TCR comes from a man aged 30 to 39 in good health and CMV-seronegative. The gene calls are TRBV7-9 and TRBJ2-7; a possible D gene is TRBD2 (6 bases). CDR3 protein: CASSLRGRNDEQYF. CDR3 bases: TGTGCCAGCAGCTTACGGGGGAGGAACGACGAGCAGTACTTC.